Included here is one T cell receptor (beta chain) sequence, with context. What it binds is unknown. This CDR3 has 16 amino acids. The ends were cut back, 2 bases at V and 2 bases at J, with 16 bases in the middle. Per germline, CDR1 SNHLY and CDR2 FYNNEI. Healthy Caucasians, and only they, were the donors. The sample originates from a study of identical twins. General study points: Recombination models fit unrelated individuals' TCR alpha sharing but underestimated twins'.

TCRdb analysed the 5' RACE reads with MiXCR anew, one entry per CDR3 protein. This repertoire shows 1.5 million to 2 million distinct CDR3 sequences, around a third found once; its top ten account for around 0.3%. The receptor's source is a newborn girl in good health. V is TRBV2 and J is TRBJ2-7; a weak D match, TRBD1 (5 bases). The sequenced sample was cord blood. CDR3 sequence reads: CASSELGPNLPYEQYF. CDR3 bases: TGTGCCAGCAGTGAACTGGGGCCAAACCTCCCCTACGAGCAGTACTTC.